Listed below are T cell receptor beta chains from one sample, sequenced in a study of beta chain features in type 1 diabetes. This table comes from immunoSEQ multiplex PCR, and its TCRdb copy is limited to in-frame clones, with some not included. This sample has under 500,000 clones, with over 25% found just once. The sample consisted of naive CD4+ T cells from blood. The receptors originated from a young man in good health. The CDR3 runs from the conserved cysteine through the conserved F or W. The D gene is left open where the match is weak. Clone sizes are given selectively: once, few, many, or a class where the clone is expanded.

v_call: TRBV18
j_call: TRBJ2-7
d_call: -
clone_size: -
cdr3_nt: TGTGCCAGCTCCCCCGGCAACTACGAGCAGTACTTC
cdr3_aa: CASSPGNYEQYF

v_call: TRBV7-6
j_call: TRBJ1-5
d_call: -
clone_size: few
cdr3_nt: TGTGCCAGCAGCGGAGGGTTGCCCGGAGGCGGCCAGCCCCAGCATTTT
cdr3_aa: CASSGGLPGGGQPQHF

v_call: TRBV29-1
j_call: TRBJ1-4
d_call: -
clone_size: -
cdr3_nt: TGCAGCGTCGGGCCTTCAACTAATGAAAAACTGTTTTTT
cdr3_aa: CSVGPSTNEKLFF

v_call: TRBV7-2
j_call: TRBJ2-3
d_call: -
clone_size: -
cdr3_nt: TGTGCCAGCAGCTTATTGTCTACGAGCACAGATACGCAGTATTTT
cdr3_aa: CASSLLSTSTDTQYF

v_call: TRBV4-3
j_call: TRBJ1-2
d_call: -
clone_size: few
cdr3_nt: TGCGCCAGCAGCCAAGTCCCCAGCGGACTCAGGGGAAACTATGGCTACACCTTC
cdr3_aa: CASSQVPSGLRGNYGYTF

v_call: TRBV30
j_call: TRBJ2-7
d_call: -
clone_size: -
cdr3_nt: TGTGCCTGGGCTCGGGAGTGGAACTACGAGCAGTACTTC
cdr3_aa: CAWAREWNYEQYF

v_call: TRBV6-5
j_call: TRBJ2-7
d_call: TRBD2
clone_size: -
cdr3_nt: TGTGCCAGCAGTACGCGGACTAGCGGGGTCTACGAGCAGTACTTC
cdr3_aa: CASSTRTSGVYEQYF

v_call: TRBV4-1
j_call: TRBJ2-7
d_call: TRBD2
clone_size: -
cdr3_nt: TGCGCCAGCAGCCAAGATCTACAGCGGGAGATCCCCTACGAGCAGTACTTC
cdr3_aa: CASSQDLQREIPYEQYF

v_call: TRBV27
j_call: TRBJ2-7
d_call: TRBD2
clone_size: -
cdr3_nt: TGTGCCAGTGAAGGGACTAGATCCCACGAGCAGTACTTC
cdr3_aa: CASEGTRSHEQYF

v_call: TRBV5-1
j_call: TRBJ2-7
d_call: TRBD1
clone_size: few
cdr3_nt: TGCGCCAGCAGCTGGACCCATGGACAGGGAAATGGGCAGTACTTC
cdr3_aa: CASSWTHGQGNGQYF

v_call: TRBV29-1
j_call: TRBJ1-1
d_call: TRBD1
clone_size: few
cdr3_nt: TGCAGCGCCGAGGGACAGGTGAACACTGAAGCTTTCTTT
cdr3_aa: CSAEGQVNTEAFF

v_call: TRBV28
j_call: TRBJ2-1
d_call: -
clone_size: -
cdr3_nt: TGTGCCAGCAGTCTCCGCTCCTACAATGAGCAGTTCTTC
cdr3_aa: CASSLRSYNEQFF

v_call: TRBV7-8
j_call: TRBJ2-2
d_call: -
clone_size: once
cdr3_nt: TGTGCCAGCAGCCTCTTGTACGGGGAGCTGTTTTTT
cdr3_aa: CASSLLYGELFF

v_call: TRBV7-9
j_call: TRBJ2-7
d_call: TRBD2
clone_size: -
cdr3_nt: TGTGCCAGCAGCTTCCCCCTTAGCGGGAGCTACGAGCAGTACTTC
cdr3_aa: CASSFPLSGSYEQYF

v_call: TRBV5-1
j_call: TRBJ2-7
d_call: TRBD2
clone_size: -
cdr3_nt: TGCGCCAGCAGATTCGCTCCGGGACTAGCCGGCGAGCAGTACTTC
cdr3_aa: CASRFAPGLAGEQYF